This TCR beta chain was retrieved from a study of T cell responses to AZD1222 COVID-19 vaccine. Clones were sequenced by immunoSEQ multiplex PCR, and TCRdb holds only the in-frame ones, with some missing. The sample has more than 110,000 clones; around nine tenths are singletons. V was trimmed by 3 bases and J by 4 bases, leaving 13 bases between them. This CDR3 contains 14 residues. The germline gives CDR1 SGDLS, CDR2 YYNGEE. This TCR derives from an adult in good health. The rearrangement joins TRBV9 to TRBJ1-1; D perhaps matches TRBD1 (6 bases). Source: peripheral blood, taken on day 0 of AZD1222 vaccination. CDR3 bases: TGTGCCAGCAGCGACACTTCCAGGGGCACTGAAGCTTTCTTT. Protein product: CASSDTSRGTEAFF.